This entry features one T cell receptor beta chain sequence. The data were obtained in a study of shared clonotypes between healthy human individuals. Data came from immunoSEQ multiplex PCR; TCRdb stores just in-frame clones and leaves some out. The sample comprises about 1.5 million clones, approximately 97% of which are singletons, and approximately 1.1% rests with the top ten. Deletions cut 1 base from V and 4 bases from J, with 10 bases between. The V gene's germline CDR1 is SGHVS and CDR2 FQNEAQ. This CDR3 spans 15 amino acids. This clonotype was obtained from a man aged 25 to 45 in good health. The source material was naive CD4+ T cells sorted from blood. As to subset: CD45RA+ positively selected. This chain uses TRBV7-8 with TRBJ2-2; D is uncertain. CDR3 sequence: CASSLESGRTGELFF. The CDR3 DNA is TGTGCCAGCAGCTTAGAATCCGGGCGCACCGGGGAGCTGTTTTTT.